This TCR beta chain was profiled in a study of T cell repertoires in cytomegalovirus infection. In the study overall: Evidence of both CMV infection and a matching HLA type came from public TCR beta signatures.

Whole-study findings and limits: Accumulated public TCR beta family frequency recognized individuals carrying CMV together with the relevant HLA. CMV-specific TCR beta clonotypes restricted by HLA-C were the ones dominating the ex vivo response.

There are a few counts of this clonotype. The antigen is unknown. TCRdb analysed the reads with MiXCR anew, one entry per CDR3 protein. The sample has about 180,000 distinct CDR3 sequences, 17% seen once. This CDR3 contains 13 residues. V gave up 7 bases and J gave up 7 bases, with 14 bases separating them. Looked up from germline, CDR1 is SGHTA and CDR2 is FQGNSA. Sequences were obtained from CD8+ T cells from PBMCs. The clonotype comes from a human donor in good health (CMV status not recorded). Some clones in this sample may be carry-over from other donors' samples. The chain employs TRBV7-2 and TRBJ1-5; weak D call: TRBD1 (6 bases). CDR3 nucleotide sequence: TGTGCCAGCATGGTCGCGGGGGCCCAGCCCCAGCATTTT. Translated, it gives CASMVAGAQPQHF.